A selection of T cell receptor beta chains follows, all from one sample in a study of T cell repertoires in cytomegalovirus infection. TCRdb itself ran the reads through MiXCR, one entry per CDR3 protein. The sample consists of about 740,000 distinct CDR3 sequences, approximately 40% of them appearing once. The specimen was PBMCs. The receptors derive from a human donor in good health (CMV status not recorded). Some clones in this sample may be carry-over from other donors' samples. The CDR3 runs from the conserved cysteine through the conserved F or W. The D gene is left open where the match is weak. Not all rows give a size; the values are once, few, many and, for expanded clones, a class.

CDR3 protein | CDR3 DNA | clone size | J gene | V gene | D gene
CASSRPTGLANEQYF | TGTGCCAGCAGCCGACCTACCGGACTAGCGAACGAGCAGTACTTC | few | TRBJ2-7 | TRBV7-8 | TRBD2
CASSQDRLRETQYF | TGCGCCAGCAGCCAAGATAGACTAAGGGAGACCCAGTACTTC | - | TRBJ2-5 | TRBV4-1 | -
CASSIMAGTFGEQFF | TGTGCCAGTAGTATAATGGCGGGAACCTTCGGGGAGCAGTTCTTC | few | TRBJ2-1 | TRBV19 | -
CASSRPQDSKHGYTF | TGTGCCAGCAGCCGCCCCCAAGACAGTAAACATGGCTACACCTTC | - | TRBJ1-2 | TRBV4-2 | -
CASSLAGTGGLEQYF | TGTGCCAGCAGCTTAGCCGGGACAGGGGGCTTAGAGCAGTACTTC | - | TRBJ2-7 | TRBV7-9 | TRBD1
CASSRPGRDYEQYF | TGCGCCAGCAGCCGCCCCGGGAGGGACTACGAGCAGTACTTC | - | TRBJ2-7 | TRBV4-1 | TRBD2
CASSPSMALPGYTF | TGTGCCAGTAGTCCCTCCATGGCTCTACCTGGCTACACCTTC | few | TRBJ1-2 | TRBV19 | -
CASSYPSGGPWTDTQYF | TGTGCCAGCAGCTACCCTAGCGGGGGGCCTTGGACAGATACGCAGTATTTT | - | TRBJ2-3 | TRBV7-6 | TRBD2
CASSPGTGGFEAFF | TGCGCCAGCAGCCCCGGGACAGGGGGCTTTGAAGCTTTCTTT | many | TRBJ1-1 | TRBV5-1 | TRBD1
CASRAIIGGNQPQHF | TGTGCCAGCAGGGCCATTATTGGGGGCAATCAGCCCCAGCATTTT | - | TRBJ1-5 | TRBV6-5 | -
CASSGTGRWSGTEAFF | TGTGCCAGCAGCGGGACAGGGAGGTGGTCCGGCACTGAAGCTTTCTTT | - | TRBJ1-1 | TRBV5-6 | TRBD1
CASSPFSGTEAYEQYF | TGTGCCAGCAGCCCATTCTCCGGGACAGAGGCCTACGAGCAGTACTTC | - | TRBJ2-7 | TRBV14 | TRBD1
CASSSYDRRGTQYF | TGTGCCAGCAGTTCCTACGACAGGAGGGGGACCCAGTACTTC | - | TRBJ2-5 | TRBV6-8 | -
CASSIHRGRYYEQYF | TGTGCCAGTAGTATCCACAGGGGACGGTACTACGAGCAGTACTTC | few | TRBJ2-7 | TRBV19 | TRBD1
CASSYSMGAYTQYF | TGTGCCAGCAGTTACTCGATGGGGGCATATACGCAGTATTTT | - | TRBJ2-3 | TRBV6-6 | -
CASSYSSPGWDEKLFF | TGTGCCAGCAGTTACTCAAGCCCGGGGTGGGACGAAAAACTGTTTTTT | - | TRBJ1-4 | TRBV6-5 | -
CSASTLGQGAGNTIYF | TGCAGTGCTAGCACTCTCGGACAGGGGGCTGGAAACACCATATATTTT | - | TRBJ1-3 | TRBV20-1 | TRBD1
CASSQATNRDGYTF | TGCGCCAGCAGCCAAGCGACAAACAGGGATGGCTACACCTTC | - | TRBJ1-2 | TRBV4-1 | -
CATSDLGLNTDTQYF | TGTGCCACCAGTGATTTGGGACTAAACACAGATACGCAGTATTTT | few | TRBJ2-3 | TRBV24-1 | -